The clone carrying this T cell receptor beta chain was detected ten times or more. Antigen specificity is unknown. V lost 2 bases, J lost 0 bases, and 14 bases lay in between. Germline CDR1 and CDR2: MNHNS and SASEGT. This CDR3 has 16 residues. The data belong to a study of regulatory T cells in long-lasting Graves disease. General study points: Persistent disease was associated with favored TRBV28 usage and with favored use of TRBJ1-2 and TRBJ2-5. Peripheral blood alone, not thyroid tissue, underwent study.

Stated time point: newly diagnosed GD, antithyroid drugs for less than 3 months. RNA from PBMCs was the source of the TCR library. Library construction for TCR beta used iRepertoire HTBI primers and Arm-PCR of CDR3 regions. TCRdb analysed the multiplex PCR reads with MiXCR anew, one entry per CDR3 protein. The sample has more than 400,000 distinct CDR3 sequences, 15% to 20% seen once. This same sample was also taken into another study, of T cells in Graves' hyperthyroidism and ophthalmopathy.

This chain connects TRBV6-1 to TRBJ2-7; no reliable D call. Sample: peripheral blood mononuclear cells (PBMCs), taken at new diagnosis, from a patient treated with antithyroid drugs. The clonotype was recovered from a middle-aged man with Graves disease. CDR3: CASSEKRTFSSYEQYF. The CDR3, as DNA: TGTGCCAGCAGTGAAAAACGGACCTTCAGCTCCTACGAGCAGTACTTC.